These 11 T cell receptor beta chains were all obtained from the same sample, sequenced in a study of Graves' ophthalmopathy and Graves' hyperthyroidism. Beta-chain TCR CDR3 regions were amplified from RNA transcripts. The library came from an HTBI-primed first-round RT-PCR and a second-round multiplex PCR. TCRdb used MiXCR to reprocess the multiplex PCR reads, holding one entry per CDR3 protein. Seen here are around 1,000,000 distinct CDR3 sequences, about 35% observed once, and the top ten hold 11%. The material sequenced was peripheral blood or thyroid tissue (not recorded which). All receptors derive from an adult man with Graves' hyperthyroidism.

This clonotype was picked up a small number of times. The chain couples TRBV9 to TRBJ2-7; 8 nucleotides match TRBD2. V gave up 4 bases and J gave up 2 bases; unmatched junction bases: 8. The CDR3 has 15 amino acids. Germline V CDR1 and CDR2: SGDLS, YYNGEE. CDR3 in amino acids: CASSKGGGKTYEQYF. The CDR3 region has the DNA TGTGCCAGCAGCAAAGGCGGGGGGAAGACCTACGAGCAGTACTTC.

This clonotype was counted ten times or more. V usage is TRBV20-1 and J usage is TRBJ1-5, with 8 bases aligning to TRBD1. Germline CDR1 reads DFQATT; CDR2 reads SNEGSKA (reference sequence). The ends lost 7 bases at V and 3 bases at J; junction bases unmatched: 5. The CDR3 has 13 amino acids. CDR3 DNA: TGCAGTGTTGAGGACAGGGACAATCAGCCCCAGCATTTT. It specifies CSVEDRDNQPQHF.

The CDR3: CASRISGQGSQPQHF. The CDR3 region has the DNA TGTGCCAGCAGAATCTCCGGACAGGGCAGTCAGCCCCAGCATTTT. The J gene is TRBJ1-5, the V gene TRBV10-3; 8 bases are shared with TRBD1. The germline CDR1 and CDR2 sequences are ENHRY and SYGVKD. The CDR3 runs 15 residues. The V and J ends lost 10 bases and 6 bases, in that order; junction bases with no gene match: 14.

This clonotype was seen only a few times. V usage is TRBV12-3 or TRBV12-4 and J usage is TRBJ2-7; 8 bases are a match to TRBD1. V was pared by 5 bases and J by 1 base, with 13 bases of the junction left unmatched. The CDR3 is 17 residues long. CDR3: CASSPPRTGRPSYEQYF. The CDR3 DNA reads TGTGCCAGCAGTCCCCCCCGGACAGGGAGACCGTCCTACGAGCAGTACTTC.

The rearrangement uses TRBV7-2 and TRBJ1-5; a weak D match, TRBD1 (6 bases). Deletions cut 2 bases from V and 0 bases from J, with 11 bases between. Germline V gene lookup returns CDR1 SGHTA and CDR2 FQGNSA. The CDR3 loop spans 16 amino acids. CDR3 protein: CASSLSTGDSNQPQHF. CDR3 nucleotides: TGTGCCAGCAGCTTATCGACAGGCGATAGCAATCAGCCCCAGCATTTT.

This chain links TRBV12-3 or TRBV12-4 with TRBJ2-7; 10 positions agree with TRBD1. The CDR3 is made up of 15 amino acids. With 5 bases clipped from V and 4 bases from J, the junction kept 8 bases outside the gene matches. The CDR3 DNA is TGTGCCAGCAGTGATGTTGGACAGGGGGGATACGAGCAGTACTTC. Translation gives CASSDVGQGGYEQYF.

V usage is TRBV10-3 and J usage is TRBJ2-5, with 8 positions matching TRBD2. Germline lookup yields CDR1 ENHRY and CDR2 SYGVKD. J gave up 5 bases and V 4 bases, and 12 bases lay outside the gene matches. The CDR3 spans 16 residues. CDR3 nucleotide sequence: TGTGCCATCAGTGCTAGAGCGGACCGGGGGGGGGAGACCCAGTACTTC. Its protein product is CAISARADRGGETQYF.

The table lists this clonotype with a few counts. V and J are TRBV28 and TRBJ1-6; 9 bases line up with TRBD1. The junction had 9 bases not matched to a gene; V was cut back by 6 bases and J by 9 bases. Germline CDR1 reads MDHEN; CDR2 reads SYDVKM. The CDR3 is made up of 15 amino acids. CDR3 protein: CASRVPGQGTSPLHF. CDR3 DNA: TGTGCCAGCAGGGTGCCGGGACAGGGCACTTCACCCCTCCACTTT.

This clonotype came up a few times. With a much larger clone just one base away, this may be a read error. This is likely a read error, given that the CDR3 carries no conserved phenylalanine or tryptophan at its end. The chain employs TRBV19 and TRBJ1-1, with 8 positions matching TRBD1. V shed 7 bases and J 0 bases; nucleotides not matched to a gene: 10. The germline gives CDR1 LNHDA, CDR2 SQIVND (reference sequence). CDR3 length: 16 amino acids. The CDR3 loop reads CASTPVGTGMNTEAFL. Here the CDR3 DNA reads TGTGCCAGTACCCCCGTGGGGACAGGCATGAACACTGAAGCTTTCCTT.

A word on this clonotype: A single base separates this from a much larger clone, so it may be a read error. The chain recombines TRBV20-1 with TRBJ1-5; D gene uncertain. CDR3 size: 13 residues. Germline values: CDR1 DFQATT, CDR2 SNEGSKA (reference sequence). CDR3 bases: TGCAGTACCACCAGCGGAGGCAATCGGCCCCAGCATTTT. Translating gives CSTTSGGNRPQHF.

The rearrangement links TRBV9 to TRBJ1-4, with unresolved D. The V end was cut by 3 bases, the J end by 4 bases, with 10 bases between. The CDR3 covers 14 residues. The germline V gene encodes CDR1 SGDLS and CDR2 YYNGEE. This CDR3 is CASSAEGINEKLFF. CDR3 DNA sequence: TGTGCCAGCAGCGCAGAAGGGATTAATGAAAAACTGTTTTTT.